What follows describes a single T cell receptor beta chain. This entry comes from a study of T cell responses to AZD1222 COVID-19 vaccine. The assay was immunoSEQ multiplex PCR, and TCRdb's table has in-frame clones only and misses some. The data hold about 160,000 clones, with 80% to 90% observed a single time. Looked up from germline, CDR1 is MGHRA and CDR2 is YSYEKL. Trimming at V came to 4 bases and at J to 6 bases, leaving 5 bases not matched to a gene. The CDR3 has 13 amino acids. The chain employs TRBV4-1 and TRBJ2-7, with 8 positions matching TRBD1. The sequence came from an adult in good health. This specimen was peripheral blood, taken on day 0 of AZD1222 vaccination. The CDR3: CASSLDDRGEQYV. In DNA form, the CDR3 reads TGCGCCAGCAGCCTTGATGACAGGGGCGAGCAGTACGTC.